This T cell receptor (beta chain) was documented in a study of blood T cell repertoires in COVID-19 (dated by TCRdb to the early 2020s). Broadly, across the study: Collaborator samples came from the United States, Italy and Spain and covered acute and convalescent phases of COVID-19. The repertoires were made available in a free public database intended to serve as a resource for research on the immune response to SARS-CoV-2. The samples were drawn from two sources: the first 160 participants of the ongoing ImmuneRACE study, and 1,254 subjects contributed by 6 global collaborators. Sample metadata almost always included a de-identified subject ID, COVID-19 status, age in years and sex. The material from the prospective study consisted of cDNA or gDNA derived from T cells, B-cell-depleted T cells, or PBMCs. HLA class I and class II types, where available, came from metadata supplied by the sample provider rather than from assay-based typing. Deeply sampled blood TCRbeta repertoires from subjects exposed to, actively infected with, or recovered from COVID-19 were included in the dataset.

Enrolling through a virtual design, the prospective study's participants ranged in age from roughly 18 to 95 years and lived across more than 20 United States geographic areas. In the prospective study, cohorts were assigned on the basis of participant-reported clinical history obtained from a screening survey and a study questionnaire. For ImmuneRACE Cohort 3, a participant was defined as recovered based on two consecutive negative NP/OP PCR tests, clearance by a healthcare professional, or resolution of symptoms. Mobile phlebotomists in the prospective study collected whole blood, serum and a nasopharyngeal or oropharyngeal swab from every participant. Prospective study participants could optionally give additional blood draws and questionnaires over an approximately two-month period. Before DNA extraction, blood samples from the prospective study were shipped at room temperature or frozen. The immunoSEQ Assay, a bias-controlled multiplex PCR, was used to amplify TCRbeta CDR3 regions from genomic DNA. The source study handled its data this way. Nucleated cell counts per sample were estimated from amplification of reference gene primers within the assay. To quantify the absolute abundance of each unique TCRbeta CDR3 rearrangement, sequence reads were collapsed and filtered. For each sample, productive Simpson clonality was calculated by taking the square root of Simpson's diversity index across productive rearrangements. TCRdb mirrors the immuneACCESS table, restricted to in-frame sequences. Some clones are absent from its copies; in checked studies, under half trace to an unresolved V gene, and the reason for the others is unknown. V and J calls and clone size are those listed in that table; D and trimming were worked out from the DNA. Here the sample has 250,000 to 400,000 clones; roughly nine tenths occur a single time. The top ten hold approximately 5.5% of the sample.

What the research found in general, with its limitations: Clinical and demographic metadata were provided uncurated, with the amount varying by source and participant.

Concerning this clone itself: Its antigen has not been determined. No much larger clone is present one base from it, and per-base qualities are unavailable.

The germline V gene encodes CDR1 LNHNV and CDR2 YYDKDF (reference sequence). The CDR3 starts with the cysteine, ends with the phenylalanine, and has 15 residues. This entry keeps only the CDR3 DNA: 45 bases, framed from base 1. V trim: 5 bases; J trim: 0 bases; unmatched bases: 7. The V and J genes are TRBV15 and TRBJ2-7, with TRBD2 identical over 7 junction bases. What was sequenced was PBMCs or T cells enriched from blood (not recorded which). The TCR originated in a man in his fifties or sixties who had recovered from COVID-19. The CDR3 protein: CATSGRAGDSYEQYF. The DNA sequence is TGTGCCACCAGCGGGAGGGCGGGAGACTCCTACGAGCAGTACTTC.